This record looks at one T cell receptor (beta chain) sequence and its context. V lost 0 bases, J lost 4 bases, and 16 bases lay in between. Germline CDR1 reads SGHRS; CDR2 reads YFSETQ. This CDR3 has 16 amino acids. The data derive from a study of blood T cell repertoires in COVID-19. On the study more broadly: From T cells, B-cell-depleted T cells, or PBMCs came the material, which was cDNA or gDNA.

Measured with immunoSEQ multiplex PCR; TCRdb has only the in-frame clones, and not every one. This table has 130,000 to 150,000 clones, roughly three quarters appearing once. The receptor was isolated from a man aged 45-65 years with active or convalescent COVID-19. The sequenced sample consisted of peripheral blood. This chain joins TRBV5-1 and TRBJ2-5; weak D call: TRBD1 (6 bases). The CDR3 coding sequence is TGCGCCAGCAGCTTGGTTAGGCAGGGGCGAGGAGAGACCCAGTACTTC. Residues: CASSLVRQGRGETQYF.